A selection of T cell receptor beta chains follows, all from one sample in a study of T cells in Graves' hyperthyroidism and ophthalmopathy. Each CDR3 protein gets one entry after TCRdb re-called the multiplex PCR reads with MiXCR. The profile shows 700,000 or so distinct CDR3 sequences, less than 20% of them singletons. Sequenced sample: blood. Source of these receptors: a man aged 18-30 years with Graves' hyperthyroidism. Both conserved end residues are part of each CDR3. The D gene is left open where the match is weak. Rows give clone size only sometimes, using once, few, many, or a class for an expanded clone.

>TRBV28|-|TRBJ2-3|TRBD2
CASSSASGRTDTQYF
TGTGCCAGCAGTTCGGCTAGCGGGAGAACAGATACGCAGTATTTT
>TRBV7-3|few|TRBJ2-1|-
CASSRAVGGYNEQFF
TGTGCCAGCAGCCGGGCCGTAGGAGGGTACAATGAGCAGTTCTTC
>TRBV29-1|-|TRBJ2-1|-
CSLPGIGLDEQFF
TGCAGCCTGCCAGGGATTGGGTTGGATGAGCAGTTCTTC
>TRBV14|-|TRBJ1-2|-
CASSQRNSYGYTF
TGTGCCAGCAGCCAACGGAATTCCTATGGCTACACCTTC
>TRBV3-1|-|TRBJ2-5|TRBD1
CASSQDAHRGPRETQYF
TGTGCCAGCAGCCAAGATGCCCACAGGGGGCCCAGGGAGACCCAGTACTTC
>TRBV28|few|TRBJ2-2|TRBD1
CASSGQGKTGELFF
TGTGCCAGTTCAGGACAGGGGAAGACCGGGGAGCTGTTTTTT
>TRBV6-5|-|TRBJ1-6|TRBD1
CASSYTGGSPLHF
TGTGCCAGCAGTTACACAGGGGGCTCACCCCTCCACTTT
>TRBV12-3/TRBV12-4|-|TRBJ2-1|-
CASSFREQANEQFF
TGTGCCAGCAGTTTTAGGGAGCAGGCCAATGAGCAGTTCTTC
>TRBV7-9|many|TRBJ2-5|TRBD1
CASSLLPNRGLETQYF
TGTGCCAGCAGCTTACTCCCCAACAGGGGGCTAGAGACCCAGTACTTC
>TRBV11-2|many|TRBJ2-5|-
CASSQDINGRKYF
TGTGCCAGCAGCCAGGACATCAATGGGAGAAAGTACTTC
>TRBV10-3|-|TRBJ2-3|TRBD2
CAISGGLAGGRSDTQYF
TGTGCCATCAGTGGAGGACTAGCGGGAGGGCGCTCAGATACGCAGTATTTT
>TRBV28|many|TRBJ1-4|-
CASSSGGRPNEKLFF
TGTGCCAGCAGTTCCGGGGGTCGGCCTAATGAAAAACTGTTTTTT
>TRBV30|-|TRBJ2-6|-
CAWSPGISGANVLTF
TGTGCCTGGAGTCCAGGGATCTCTGGGGCCAACGTCCTGACTTTC
>TRBV12-3/TRBV12-4|-|TRBJ2-3|-
CASSSLTAVSTDTQYF
TGTGCCAGCAGTTCCCTGACTGCGGTAAGCACAGATACGCAGTATTTT
>TRBV7-9|many|TRBJ2-1|-
CASSFSGVGRDEQFF
TGTGCCAGCAGCTTTTCGGGGGTAGGCAGGGATGAGCAGTTCTTC
>TRBV29-1|many|TRBJ2-7|-
CSARPDTALNEQYF
TGCAGCGCCCGACCGGACACGGCGTTGAACGAGCAGTACTTC
>TRBV19|-|TRBJ2-3|-
CASRSPKGRDTQYF
TGTGCCAGTAGATCCCCTAAAGGACGGGATACGCAGTATTTT
>TRBV27|-|TRBJ2-3|TRBD1
CASSRRGRNTDTQYF
TGTGCCAGCAGCCGCAGGGGGCGAAACACAGATACGCAGTATTTT
>TRBV27|once|TRBJ1-6|-
CASRGLNQYNSPLHF
TGTGCCAGCAGGGGGTTGAACCAATATAATTCACCCCTCCACTTT
>TRBV6-1|few|TRBJ2-7|-
CASLQEGGGSYEQYF
TGTGCCAGCCTCCAGGAGGGGGGGGGCTCCTACGAGCAGTACTTC
>TRBV12-3/TRBV12-4|many|TRBJ2-1|-
CASTRWGSSYNEQFF
TGTGCCAGCACACGATGGGGGAGCTCCTACAATGAGCAGTTCTTC
>TRBV7-9|many|TRBJ2-1|-
CASSSPGGGNSYNEQFF
TGTGCCAGCAGCTCCCCAGGGGGAGGCAATTCCTACAATGAGCAGTTCTTC
>TRBV2|many|TRBJ2-1|TRBD2
CASKRLAGGHEQFF
TGTGCCAGCAAACGACTAGCGGGAGGGCATGAGCAGTTCTTC
>TRBV5-1|few|TRBJ1-3|-
CASSFYGSTGNTIYF
TGCGCCAGCAGCTTCTACGGGTCGACTGGAAACACCATATATTTT
>TRBV12-3/TRBV12-4|-|TRBJ1-3|TRBD1
CASRGTAGNTIYF
TGTGCCAGCAGAGGGACAGCTGGGAACACCATATATTTT
>TRBV9|-|TRBJ1-1|TRBD1
CASSVGQGASTEAFF
TGTGCCAGCAGCGTAGGTCAGGGGGCGAGCACTGAAGCTTTCTTT